The clone carrying this TCR beta chain came up many times. From RNA transcripts, TCR beta CDR3 regions were amplified. A first-round RT-PCR of the TCR CDR3 used the HTBI primer set. TCRdb reprocessed the multiplex PCR reads via MiXCR and lists one record per CDR3 protein. The table includes hundreds of thousands of distinct CDR3 sequences, more than 14% detected once. CDR1 and CDR2 (germline): SEHNR, FQNEAQ (reference sequence). The CDR3 is 14 residues long. V lost 3 bases, J lost 9 bases, and 15 bases lay in between. Thyroid ultrasound and orbital computed tomography, with clinical symptoms and serum thyroxine and TRAb, informed diagnoses. This sample was included in a study of T cells in Graves' hyperthyroidism and ophthalmopathy.

The rearrangement joins TRBV7-9 to TRBJ2-1; D possibly corresponds to TRBD2 (5 bases). The TCR comes from a woman in her fifties or sixties with Graves' ophthalmopathy. Sequences were obtained from blood. The CDR3 nucleotides read TGTGCCAGCAGCTTTCTAGCTAGCTTGGGTGAGCAGTTCTTC. Its protein product is CASSFLASLGEQFF. The whole variable domain, filled in from reference TRBV7-9 and TRBJ2-1, reads DTGVSQNPRHKITKRGQNVTFRCDPISEHNRLYWYRQTLGQGPEFLTYFQNEAQLEKSRLLSDRFSAERPKGSFSTLEIQRTEQGDSAMYLCASSFLASLGEQFFGPGTRLTVL.